This T cell receptor beta chain is from a study of cytomegalovirus exposure and HLA in healthy donors (dated by TCRdb to the late 2010s). About the investigation overall: An earlier analysis of several hundred of the donors reported approximately 270 Gb of sequence data and around 120 million unique TCR beta sequences from about 200 million T cells. The aim of the study was to test whether cataloging public T cell receptors could identify signatures of past pathogen exposure. Along with the roughly 670-subject first cohort, a separate validation cohort of roughly 110 different subjects was used. Of the roughly 400 genotyped donors, 65% to 90% were placed in the genetic ancestry cluster associated with self-reported Caucasian donors. A handful of DR-DQ haplotypes were handled as single units for association and clustering because linkage in the cohort was strong. To predict cytomegalovirus infection status, the study combined high-throughput TCR immunosequencing, statistical association of individual TCRs with disease status, and machine learning. Using immunosequencing, the study profiled T cell repertoires from 500 to 800 subjects and related those repertoires to cytomegalovirus serostatus. Donor age, sex, ethnicity and CMV serostatus were compiled together with the repertoire data. Rather than drawing on any new phenotypic data, the later analysis identified candidate immune exposures from TCR beta sequences and the way those sequences occurred across donors. Typing coverage varied by locus: roughly 620-640 donors for A, B, C, DRB1 and DQB1; under 550 for DQA1; 600 to 610 for DPA1; approximately 450 for DPB1. In an earlier analysis of roughly 600 of the donors, high-throughput TCR beta sequencing was used to judge whether each TCR beta V gene segment behaved as functional or pseudogenic. HLA typing included class I and class II loci at four-digit resolution. To study patterns of TCR occurrence, a later analysis re-analyzed previously published TCR beta repertoires from 600 to 750 donors and added high-resolution HLA genotyping. A later genetic analysis took genome-wide SNP genotypes for about 65% of the 666 donors and used that subset as a discovery cohort. Every discovery cohort repertoire had been produced on one sequencing platform. On average, around 240,000 unique TCR beta nucleotide sequences were sequenced per donor among a few hundred genotyped donors of the cohort, with roughly 18% of those sequences being non-productive. About 280 gigabases of sequencing data and roughly 90 million unique TCR sequences were included in an early release covering about 700 HLA-typed donors.

Including cysteine and phenylalanine, the CDR3 has 14 amino acids. Only the CDR3 portion is preserved as DNA: 42 bases, with reading frame beginning at the first base. According to the germline V gene, CDR1 reads SQVTM and CDR2 reads ANQGSEA. V is reduced by 6 bases and J by 1 base, leaving a spacing of 15 bases between them. The receptor library was made with the immunoSEQ multiplex PCR assay. For the multiplex PCR, a mixture combining 60 forward primers for TCR Vbeta segments and 13 reverse primers for TCR Jbeta segments was used. Amplification of the CDR3 region of rearranged TCR beta genes was performed with a multiplex PCR assay on genomic DNA. Amplified TCR beta libraries were sequenced as 87-base-pair reads on the Illumina HiSeq System. The authors' pipeline ran thus. In a later analysis, approximately 74 million unique TCR beta chains were counted across the 666 repertoires, and roughly 11 million of these chains were shared by at least two donors. To remove PCR and sequencing errors, raw reads were error-corrected and collapsed into unique sequences using a nearest-neighbor algorithm that merged closely related sequences. CDR3 sequences were aligned to IMGT reference sequences to assign V, D and J gene segments. For a sequence to be retained, a match of at least six nucleotides was required to both a V gene segment and a J gene segment. A rearrangement was called productive if the CDR3 had no stop codons and remained in frame with V and J, and every other rearrangement was called non-productive. CDR3 was defined according to IMGT convention as the region running from the second conserved V-encoded cysteine to the conserved J-encoded phenylalanine. In an earlier analysis of roughly 610 of the donors, sequences lacking an unambiguous match to a single V gene segment were excluded. In an earlier analysis of approximately 560 of the donors, a V segment was called functional when productive rearrangements were above 56.7%, and segregating when the standard deviation between donors exceeded 5%. A statistical classification framework was developed to diagnose cytomegalovirus status using the catalog of TCR beta chain sequences. V and J gene assignment, in a later analysis, came from comparing TCR nucleotide sequences with IMGT/GENE-DB human TR gene sequences. Using the TCRdist pipeline, a later analysis assigned CDR3 sequences along with most-parsimonious VDJ recombination scenarios. In a later analysis, each TCR beta chain was defined by its CDR3 amino acid sequence together with its V-gene family, and reads without a unique V-gene family were excluded. A later analysis removed 500 to 600 highly shared, low-generation-probability nucleotide sequences to deal with suspected cross-contamination and a sequencing artifact. In a later analysis, a clonal expansion index was calculated for each public chain from normalized within-repertoire ranks of inferred template counts. In a later analysis, generation probabilities were computed with a VDJ recombination model fitted to out-of-frame rearrangements, and the resulting probabilities were checked against IGoR. A later analysis scored TCR-TCR, TCR-HLA and TCR-CMV co-occurrence with hypergeometric tests, applying a repertoire-size bias correction to TCR pairs. To estimate false discovery rates, a later analysis permuted the HLA or CMV assignments 20 times. In a later analysis, co-occurring TCRs were grouped with DBSCAN, and TCRdist sequence similarity was added when clustering was performed within HLA-allele-positive subsets. Repertoires with fewer than 30,000 or more than 120,000 public chains were left out of co-occurrence clustering, as were four to six repertoires with anomalous nucleotide sharing. TCRdb provides this immuneACCESS table in a form limited to in-frame rearrangements. Some clones are lacking; in checked studies, under half of them reflect an unresolved V gene, and why the rest are absent is not known. V and J calls plus clone size are reproduced from that table; the DNA served to infer D and trimming. The sample table contains fewer than 100,000 clones; only one count was recorded for about three quarters of them. The ten top clones hold around 7% of the sample.

Overall study results and their limits: A cluster of highly shared sequence variants was judged likely to be a technical artifact of the sequencing pipeline. A further reported finding was that TCR beta sequences accurately predicted the HLA-A and HLA-B alleles for most subjects in the first cohort. According to a later analysis, most CMV-associated TCR beta chains appeared to be HLA-restricted, and the HLA associations seemed to be driven largely by CMV exposure. In a later genetic analysis, a missense DCLRE1C variant was associated with V-gene and J-gene trimming of TCR beta chains, and the association was replicated in an independent cohort. Because counts were too low, about 17 rarely observed V segments, including chromosome 9 orphons, were excluded from the earlier analysis of around 590 of the donors. Correlated functional status among segregating V segments might reflect linkage disequilibrium, but an unknown experimental factor could not be ruled out. Across donors, most TCR sequences were observed very rarely, whereas some public TCRs were present in many individuals. Specific HLA alleles were associated with roughly 16,000 TCR beta sequences at a false discovery rate of 0.05 in a later analysis. The 87-base-pair reads could not distinguish some IMGT-functional V segments, including TRBV6-2 and TRBV6-3, so those segments were excluded. In the study, around 160 TCR beta chains were listed as associated with cytomegalovirus. The presence/absence analyses assumed that sequencing depth was roughly uniform across donors, and that assumption may not be true. CMV serostatus was the only immune exposure information available for the cohort. A later analysis reported that several top co-occurrence clusters appeared linked to parvovirus B19, influenza, CMV and Epstein-Barr virus. Strong co-occurrence of HLA alleles, especially DR and DQ, made assigning TCR associations to individual alleles difficult. A later analysis found that TCR association rates varied across HLA loci, with DRB1 alleles showing the most associated TCRs and HLA-C alleles the fewest. A few of the identified cytomegalovirus-associated TCR beta chains were confirmed in vitro to be specific for cytomegalovirus antigens. In a later genetic analysis, fewer N-insertions in productive TCRs were reported among donors in an Asian-associated ancestry cluster than the approximately 670-donor mean. In a later analysis, HLA-associated TCR beta chains were found to be more clonally expanded and to have lower generation probabilities than equally common non-associated chains. The authors suggested that the approach could potentially be extended to other disease states and immunological phenotypes. HLA typing was unavailable for some donors at each locus, so association tests used only the typed subset. In both the original and validation cohorts, the classifier was reported to diagnose cytomegalovirus status with high specificity and sensitivity. This cohort had only TCR beta chains sequenced, and the lack of alpha or paired-chain data limited which features could be detected. An earlier analysis of approximately 600 of the donors showed that most TCR beta V segments appeared in productive rearrangements either about 87% or about 30% of the time, which broadly matched IMGT annotations.

Remarks on this clone: What antigen it recognizes has not been identified. No much larger clonotype is one base removed from it; base qualities were not supplied.

In total, roughly 670 healthy bone marrow donors made up the cohort. At the time of sampling, every cohort member was nominally healthy, though immune exposures that went unrecorded were likely present. The donor was CMV seropositive and was included in the group of almost 300 seropositive cohort members. A peripheral blood sample was collected from each donor, and TCR beta sequencing was performed on peripheral blood mononuclear cells. The Qiagen DNeasy Blood Extraction Kit was used to extract genomic DNA from the blood cell samples. Here the chain combines TRBV29-1 and TRBJ1-2; the D gene is perhaps TRBD1, from 6 matching bases. The sequenced material came from PBMCs. The sequence came from a middle-aged man in good health and CMV-seropositive. The CDR3 protein: CSVKGGEGNYGYTF. The nucleotide sequence is given as TGCAGCGTAAAAGGGGGGGAGGGTAACTATGGCTACACCTTC.